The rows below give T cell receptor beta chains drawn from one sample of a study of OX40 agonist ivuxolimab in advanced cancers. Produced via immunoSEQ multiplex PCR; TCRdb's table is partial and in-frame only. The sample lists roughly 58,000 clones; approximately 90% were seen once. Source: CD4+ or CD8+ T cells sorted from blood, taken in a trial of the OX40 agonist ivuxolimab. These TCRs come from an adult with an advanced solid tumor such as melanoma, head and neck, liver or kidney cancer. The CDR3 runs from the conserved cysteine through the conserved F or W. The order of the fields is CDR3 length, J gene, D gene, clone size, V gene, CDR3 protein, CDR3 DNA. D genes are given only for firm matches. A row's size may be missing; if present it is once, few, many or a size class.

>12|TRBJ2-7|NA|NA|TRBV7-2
CASSTDRREQYF
TGTGCCAGCAGTACTGACAGGCGCGAGCAGTACTTC
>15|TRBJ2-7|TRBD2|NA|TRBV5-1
CASTLAGDGSYEQYF
TGCGCCAGTACACTAGCGGGAGATGGGTCCTACGAGCAGTACTTC
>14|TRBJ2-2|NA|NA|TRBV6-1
CASIGLSNTGELFF
TGTGCCAGCATTGGACTATCGAACACCGGGGAGCTGTTTTTT
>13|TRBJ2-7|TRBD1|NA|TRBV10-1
CASSGDRGYEQYF
TGCGCCAGCAGTGGAGACAGGGGCTACGAGCAGTACTTC
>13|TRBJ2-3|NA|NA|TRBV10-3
CAISDRVADTQYF
TGTGCCATCAGTGATCGGGTAGCGGATACGCAGTATTTT
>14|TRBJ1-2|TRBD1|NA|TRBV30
CAWSRQGAAHGYTF
TGTGCCTGGAGCAGACAGGGGGCGGCTCATGGCTACACCTTC
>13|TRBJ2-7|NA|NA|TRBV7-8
CASRTSRVGEQYF
TGTGCCAGCAGAACATCTCGGGTGGGCGAGCAGTACTTC
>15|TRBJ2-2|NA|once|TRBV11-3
CASSPSRSNTGELFF
TGTGCCAGCAGCCCCTCACGCTCGAACACCGGGGAGCTGTTTTTT
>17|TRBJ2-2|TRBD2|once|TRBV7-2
CASSPSGGQGITGELFF
TGTGCCAGCAGCCCCTCGGGAGGGCAGGGGATCACCGGGGAGCTGTTTTTT
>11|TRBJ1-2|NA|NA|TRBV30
CAWSVLGGYTF
TGTGCCTGGAGTGTTCTGGGGGGCTACACCTTC
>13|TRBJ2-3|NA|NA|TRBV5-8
CASSRRRADTQYF
TGTGCCAGCAGTCGCAGGAGAGCAGATACGCAGTATTTT
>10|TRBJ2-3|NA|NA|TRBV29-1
CSVEFDTQYF
TGCAGCGTTGAGTTTGATACGCAGTATTTT
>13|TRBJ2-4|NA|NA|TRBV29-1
CSAAPLAKNIQYF
TGCAGCGCTGCCCCCCTAGCCAAAAACATTCAGTACTTC
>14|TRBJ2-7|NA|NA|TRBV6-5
CASSYVGSSYEQYF
TGTGCCAGCAGTTACGTCGGTAGCTCCTACGAGCAGTACTTC
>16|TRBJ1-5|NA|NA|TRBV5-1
CASSLSGDGSNQPQHF
TGCGCCAGCAGCTTGTCCGGGGACGGTAGCAATCAGCCCCAGCATTTT
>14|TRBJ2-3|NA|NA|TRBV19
CASSITPGTDTQYF
TGTGCCAGTAGTATCACTCCAGGCACAGATACGCAGTATTTT
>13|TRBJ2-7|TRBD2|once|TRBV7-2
CASSSASGYEQYF
TGTGCCAGCAGCTCTGCTAGCGGCTACGAGCAGTACTTC
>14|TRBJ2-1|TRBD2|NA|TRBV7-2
CASSLKAGDGEQFF
TGTGCCAGCAGCTTAAAGGCGGGAGATGGTGAGCAGTTCTTC
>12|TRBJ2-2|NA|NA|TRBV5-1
CASSLFAGELFF
TGCGCCAGCAGCTTGTTCGCCGGGGAGCTGTTTTTT
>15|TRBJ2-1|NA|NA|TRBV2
CASSRGTVLGNEQFF
TGTGCCAGCAGTCGGGGGACGGTTTTGGGCAATGAGCAGTTCTTC
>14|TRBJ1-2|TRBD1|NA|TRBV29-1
CSVERDRGYYGYTF
TGCAGCGTTGAAAGGGACAGGGGGTACTATGGCTACACCTTC
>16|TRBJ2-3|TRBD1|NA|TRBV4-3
CASSRQGGMGTDTQYF
TGCGCCAGCAGCCGGCAAGGGGGCATGGGCACAGATACGCAGTATTTT
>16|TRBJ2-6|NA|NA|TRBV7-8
CASSLGLGSGANVLTF
TGTGCCAGCAGCTTAGGGTTGGGCTCTGGGGCCAACGTCCTGACTTTC
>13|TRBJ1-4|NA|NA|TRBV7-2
CASSLIRGEKLFF
TGTGCCAGCAGCTTGATAAGAGGTGAAAAACTGTTTTTT
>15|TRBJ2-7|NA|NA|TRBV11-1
CASSLGGSEKDEQYF
TGTGCCAGCAGCTTGGGCGGCAGTGAGAAGGACGAGCAGTACTTC
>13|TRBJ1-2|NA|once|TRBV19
CASSIETSHGYTF
TGTGCCAGTAGTATAGAAACATCCCATGGCTACACCTTC
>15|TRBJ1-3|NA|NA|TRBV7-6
CASSLASDLGNTIYF
TGTGCCAGCAGCTTAGCGTCCGACCTCGGAAACACCATATATTTT
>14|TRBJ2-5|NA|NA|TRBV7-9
CASSFELRKETQYF
TGTGCCAGCAGCTTCGAGTTGAGGAAAGAGACCCAGTACTTC
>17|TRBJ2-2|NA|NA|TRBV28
CASSFGTLRKNTGELFF
TGTGCCAGCAGTTTTGGGACCCTCCGAAAGAACACCGGGGAGCTGTTTTTT
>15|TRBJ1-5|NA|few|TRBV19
CASSTLGGSYQPQHF
TGTGCCAGTAGCACCCTCGGGGGGTCTTATCAGCCCCAGCATTTT
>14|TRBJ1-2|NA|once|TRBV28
CASSPVQGNYGYTF
TGTGCCAGCAGTCCGGTACAGGGTAACTATGGCTACACCTTC
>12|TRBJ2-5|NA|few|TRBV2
CASSVQPETQYF
TGTGCCAGCAGCGTACAACCCGAGACCCAGTACTTC
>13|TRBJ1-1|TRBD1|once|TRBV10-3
CATNRGQGTEAFF
TGTGCCACCAACAGGGGCCAGGGGACTGAAGCTTTCTTT
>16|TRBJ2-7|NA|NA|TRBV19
CASSTDRTRVPYEQYF
TGTGCCAGTAGCACAGACCGAACCAGGGTCCCCTACGAGCAGTACTTC
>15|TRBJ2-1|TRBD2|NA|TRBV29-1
CSVVPTSGRVNEQFF
TGCAGCGTTGTTCCGACTAGCGGCCGTGTCAATGAGCAGTTCTTC
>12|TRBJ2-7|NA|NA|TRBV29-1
CSVRETAHEQYF
TGCAGCGTTCGGGAGACGGCCCACGAGCAGTACTTC
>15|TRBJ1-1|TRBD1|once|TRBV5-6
CASSFDTGVSAEAFF
TGTGCCAGCAGCTTTGATACAGGGGTGAGCGCTGAAGCTTTCTTT
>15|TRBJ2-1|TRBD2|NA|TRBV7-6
CASSFSGRAFDEQFF
TGTGCCAGCAGCTTTAGCGGGAGGGCCTTTGATGAGCAGTTCTTC
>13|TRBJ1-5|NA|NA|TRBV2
CASSELGNQPQHF
TGTGCCAGCAGTGAACTGGGCAATCAGCCCCAGCATTTT
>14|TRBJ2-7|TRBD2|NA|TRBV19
CASSPLAGGYEQYF
TGTGCCAGTAGTCCCTTAGCGGGAGGCTACGAGCAGTACTTC
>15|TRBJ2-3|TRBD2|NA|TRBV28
CASSTSGRTTDTQYF
TGTGCCAGCAGTACCAGCGGGAGGACTACAGATACGCAGTATTTT
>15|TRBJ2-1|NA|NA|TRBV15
CATSRWLASGNEQFF
TGTGCCACCAGCAGATGGCTAGCGTCGGGCAATGAGCAGTTCTTC
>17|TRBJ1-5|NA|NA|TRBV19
CASSIPRGNGRNQPQHF
TGTGCCAGTAGTATCCCCAGGGGAAACGGTCGCAATCAGCCCCAGCATTTT
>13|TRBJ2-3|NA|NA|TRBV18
CASSWTVTDTQYF
TGTGCCAGCTCGTGGACAGTGACAGATACGCAGTATTTT
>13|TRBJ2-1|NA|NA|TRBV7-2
CASSLADGNEQFF
TGTGCCAGCAGCTTAGCGGACGGGAATGAGCAGTTCTTC
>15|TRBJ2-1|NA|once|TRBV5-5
CASSLAAMGHNEQFF
TGTGCCAGCAGCTTGGCCGCTATGGGGCACAATGAGCAGTTCTTC
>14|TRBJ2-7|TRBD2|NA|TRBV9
CASSVGSGSYEQYF
TGTGCCAGCAGCGTAGGGAGCGGGAGTTACGAGCAGTACTTC
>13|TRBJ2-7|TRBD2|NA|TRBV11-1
CASSTGLAAEQYF
TGTGCCAGCAGCACGGGACTAGCGGCCGAGCAGTACTTC
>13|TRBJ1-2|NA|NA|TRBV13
CASSLGRNYGYTF
TGTGCCAGCAGCTTAGGGCGGAACTATGGCTACACCTTC
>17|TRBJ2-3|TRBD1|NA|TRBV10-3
CAISRARGPGSTDTQYF
TGTGCCATCAGTCGGGCCAGGGGGCCGGGTAGCACAGATACGCAGTATTTT
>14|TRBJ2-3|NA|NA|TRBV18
CASSPIRDTDTQYF
TGTGCCAGCTCACCCATACGGGACACAGATACGCAGTATTTT
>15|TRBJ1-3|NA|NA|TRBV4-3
CASSQDTGSGNTIYF
TGCGCCAGCAGCCAAGATACAGGGTCCGGAAACACCATATATTTT
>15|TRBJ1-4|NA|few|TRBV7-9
CASSQGSSRGEKLFF
TGTGCCAGCAGCCAGGGTTCGTCTCGGGGTGAAAAACTGTTTTTT
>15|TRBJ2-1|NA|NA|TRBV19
CASSPSLGEWNEQFF
TGTGCCAGTAGTCCGTCTTTGGGAGAATGGAATGAGCAGTTCTTC